One and the same sample provided the 8 T cell receptor beta chains below, sequenced in a study of shared clonotypes between healthy human individuals (dated by TCRdb to the early 2020s). Library creation used the immunoSEQ multiplex PCR assay. TCRdb took this table from immuneACCESS and kept in-frame rearrangements with V and J called. Such tables lack part of the clones; where checked against another copy, unresolved V genes explain under half of the gap, and the rest is unexplained. The sample profile shows under 1 million clones; roughly 96% of them were found once. Of the sample, less than 0.3% falls within the top ten clones. For the CD8 naive samples, CD45RO-negative cells were positively selected for CCR7, yielding a CD45RA+CCR7+ population from which TemRA cells were excluded. Sequenced input: naive CD8+ T cells sorted from blood. This sample's cell subset or site label indicates: CD45RA+CCR7+. These receptors originate from a man aged 25 to 45 in good health.

V is TRBV27 and J is TRBJ2-7; weak D call: TRBD1 (5 bases). This CDR3 is built from 13 residues. Germline CDR1 reads MNHEY; CDR2 reads SMNVEV (reference sequence). The V gene lost 0 bases and the J gene lost 9 bases, with 12 bases spanning the gap. The CDR3 DNA sequence: TGTGCCAGCAGTTTATCGAGGCAGGGCTGGCAGTACTTC. Its protein is CASSLSRQGWQYF.

This clone showed up just once. The J gene is TRBJ2-2, the V gene TRBV13; tentatively, D is TRBD1 or TRBD2 (5 bases each). V was clipped by 2 bases and J by 6 bases, with 7 bases between them. There are 13 residues in the CDR3. Germline CDR1 reads PRHDT; CDR2 reads FYEKMQ (reference sequence). The DNA for the CDR3 is TGTGCCAGCAGCTTAAGAGGGGCCGGGGAGCTGTTTTTT. Translation gives CASSLRGAGELFF.

The chain uses TRBV14 and TRBJ2-1, with a tentative D call TRBD2 (6 bases). V gave up 6 bases and J gave up 0 bases, with 18 bases separating them. The CDR3 is 17 amino acids. The germline gives CDR1 SGHDN, CDR2 FVKESK. The CDR3 loop is CASRGSIGGSSYNEQFF. DNA for the CDR3: TGTGCCAGCAGGGGAAGTATCGGGGGTAGCTCCTACAATGAGCAGTTCTTC.

The CDR3 coding sequence is TGCGCCAGCAGCTTGCTACCGGGGGACAATCAGCCCCAGCATTTT. This encodes CASSLLPGDNQPQHF. V is TRBV5-1 and J is TRBJ1-5; a possible D gene is TRBD1 (5 bases). Germline V CDR1 and CDR2: SGHRS, YFSETQ. This CDR3 spans 15 amino acids. Trimming removed 1 base at V and 3 bases at J, with 11 bases between.

The chain combines TRBV6-1 with TRBJ2-3; 9 bases agree with TRBD2. The J segment lost 7 bases and the V segment lost 8 bases, leaving 13 bases of the junction unmatched. The CDR3 length is 15 residues. Germline CDR1 is MNHNS and CDR2 is SASEGT. CDR3: CASQGLADISNTQYF. The CDR3, as DNA: TGTGCCAGCCAGGGACTAGCTGACATCTCAAATACGCAGTATTTT.

The chain uses TRBV15 and TRBJ2-1, with TRBD2 matching over 8 bases. The CDR3 runs to 16 residues. J lost 3 bases, V lost 0 bases, and 4 bases had no gene match. Germline loops: CDR1 LNHNV, CDR2 YYDKDF (reference sequence). The CDR3 DNA sequence: TGTGCCACCAGCAGAGATAGAACTAGCGGCTACAATGAGCAGTTCTTC. Translation gives CATSRDRTSGYNEQFF.

The chain is built from TRBV5-1 and TRBJ2-6; 7 bases fit TRBD1. CDR3 length: 21 amino acids. V gave up 1 base and J gave up 2 bases; unmatched junction bases: 18. Germline V gives CDR1 SGHRS, CDR2 YFSETQ. This chain's CDR3 is CASSLLGGSGQPTTGANVLTF. The CDR3 DNA reads TGCGCCAGCAGCTTGTTAGGTGGGTCGGGACAGCCGACGACTGGGGCCAACGTCCTGACTTTC. Full variable domain (rest looked up from reference TRBV5-1 and TRBJ2-6): KAGVTQTPRYLIKTRGQQVTLSCSPISGHRSVSWYQQTPGQGLQFLFEYFSETQRNKGNFPGRFSGRQFSNSRSEMNVSTLELGDSALYLCASSLLGGSGQPTTGANVLTFGAGSRLTVL.

The chain employs TRBV7-9 and TRBJ2-1, with D uncertain. V lost 4 bases to trimming and J lost 10 bases, with 17 bases between them. The CDR3 covers 14 residues. Germline lookup yields CDR1 SEHNR and CDR2 FQNEAQ (reference sequence). The CDR3 coding sequence is TGTGCCAGCAGCTCAAGGGTAATGATGACGGAGCAGTTCTTC. It is translated as CASSSRVMMTEQFF.